Below are 15 T cell receptor beta chains sequenced from a single sample in a study of T cells in Graves' hyperthyroidism and ophthalmopathy. Researchers amplified the TCR beta CDR3 regions from RNA transcripts. Using the HTBI primer set, a first-round RT-PCR was run on the TCR CDR3. TCRdb called the multiplex PCR reads again in MiXCR, with one record for every CDR3 protein. The sample holds approximately 590,000 distinct CDR3 sequences, around 46% seen once. The sequencing sample was made of peripheral blood or thyroid tissue (not recorded which). These receptor sequences come from a woman aged 18 to 35 with Graves' hyperthyroidism.

V gene TRBV20-1 combines with J gene TRBJ2-5, with TRBD2 identical over 9 bases. Germline CDR1 reads DFQATT; CDR2 reads SNEGSKA (reference sequence). The CDR3 runs 15 residues. Losses at the gene ends were 6 bases for V and 0 bases for J; bases not matched to a gene: 8. CDR3 nucleotides: TGCAGTGCACATTCAGCGGGAGGATACCAAGAGACCCAGTACTTC. The encoded protein is CSAHSAGGYQETQYF.

The genes are TRBV5-4 and TRBJ2-5; D assignment may be TRBD1 or TRBD2 (6 bases each). CDR1 is SGHNT and CDR2 is YYREEE in the germline V gene (reference sequence). Trimming cost V 0 bases and J 2 bases, with 14 bases left between them. This CDR3 comprises 16 residues. CDR3 in DNA: TGTGCCAGCAGCTTGGGCGGGACAAAGGGACAAGAGACCCAGTACTTC. Amino acid sequence: CASSLGGTKGQETQYF. Full variable domain (rest looked up from reference TRBV5-4 and TRBJ2-5): ETGVTQSPTHLIKTRGQQVTLRCSSQSGHNTVSWYQQALGQGPQFIFQYYREEENGRGNFPPRFSGLQFPNYSSELNVNALELDDSALYLCASSLGGTKGQETQYFGPGTRLLVL.

This chain links TRBV10-1 with TRBJ2-4; no reliable D call. V lost 2 bases, J lost 4 bases, and 6 bases lay in between. Germline values: CDR1 WNHNN, CDR2 SYGVQD (reference sequence). The CDR3 is 13 residues long. CDR3: CASSEERKNIQYF. In DNA, the CDR3 is TGCGCCAGCAGTGAGGAGAGGAAAAACATTCAGTACTTC.

The V gene is TRBV15, the J gene TRBJ2-5, with 9 bases fitting TRBD1. The CDR3 has 14 residues. With V trimmed by 5 bases and J by 9 bases, 10 bases remained unmatched. The germline CDR1 and CDR2 sequences are LNHNV and YYDKDF (reference sequence). The CDR3 protein is CATSVGTGYQPQYF. CDR3 bases: TGTGCCACCAGCGTCGGGACAGGGTATCAGCCCCAGTACTTC.

The chain couples TRBV7-2 to TRBJ2-7, with a tentative D call TRBD2 (6 bases). The V end was cut by 2 bases, the J end by 5 bases, with 25 bases between. The CDR3 is made up of 18 amino acids. In germline, CDR1 is SGHTA, CDR2 FQGNSA. The chain's CDR3 is CASSLRLSGGGSLHEQYF. The CDR3 nucleotides read TGTGCCAGCAGCTTACGCCTCTCTGGGGGAGGCAGCCTCCACGAGCAGTACTTC.

J is TRBJ1-5 and V is TRBV27; D not certain. This CDR3 comprises 13 residues. Trimming stripped 6 bases from V and 11 bases from J, with 17 bases between. Germline CDR1 reads MNHEY; CDR2 reads SMNVEV (reference sequence). The CDR3 DNA reads as TGTGCCAGCAGCTTGGGCGAAATCATAACCCAGCATTTT. This encodes CASSLGEIITQHF.

A note on this clonotype: Since a much larger clone is just one base distant, this may be a read error. V is TRBV29-1 and J is TRBJ1-1; the D is unclear. CDR3 length equals 12 residues. The germline gives CDR1 SQVTM, CDR2 ANQGSEA. Trimming shortened V by 7 bases and J by 1 base, and 10 bases separated the two germline ends. The CDR3 bases are TGCAGCGGGGAACACGCGAACACTGAAGCTTTCTTT. This gives the protein CSGEHANTEAFF.

This clonotype was seen just once. The genes are TRBV6-1 and TRBJ1-1; TRBD1 aligns across 11 bases. Germline CDR1 reads MNHNS; CDR2 reads SASEGT. The CDR3 has 14 residues. Trimming removed 3 bases from V and 6 bases from J; junction bases left unmatched: 3. CDR3 DNA sequence: TGTGCCAGCAGTGACCCGGGACAGGGGGCTGAAGCTTTCTTT. This gives the protein CASSDPGQGAEAFF.

With respect to this clonotype: The junction departs from germline at one end; a sequencing error may be responsible. The genes are TRBV10-3 and TRBJ2-5; tentatively, D is TRBD1 or TRBD2 (6 bases each). The CDR3 is 15 amino acids. Germline V lookup: CDR1 ENHRY, CDR2 SYGVKD. The CDR3, as DNA: TGTGCCACCAGTGATCCGCACGGGGGCGGGGAGCCCCAGTACTTC. Amino acids: CATSDPHGGGEPQYF.

The DNA for the CDR3 is TGCGCCAGCAGCCAAGAGAGCGGGAGGGTGTACGAGCAGTACTTC. This encodes CASSQESGRVYEQYF. The chain uses TRBV5-1 and TRBJ2-7; the match to TRBD2 covers 10 bases. With V trimmed by 4 bases and J by 4 bases, 8 bases remained unmatched. This CDR3 is built from 15 residues. Germline V gives CDR1 SGHRS, CDR2 YFSETQ.

The chain is built from TRBV24-1 and TRBJ1-2, with D perhaps TRBD1 (6 bases). Germline CDR1 KGHDR, CDR2 SFDVKD. This CDR3 comprises 12 residues. V gave up 11 bases and J gave up 7 bases, with 16 bases separating them. The CDR3 bases are TGTGCCAGCAGAGGAGGGGGTCGTGGCTACACCTTC. This codes for CASRGGGRGYTF.

The chain combines TRBV11-3 with TRBJ2-7; 12 bases match TRBD2. Germline trimming cut 6 bases from V and 7 bases from J; bases unmatched to any gene: 10. The CDR3 contains 15 residues. CDR1 and CDR2 from the germline V gene are SGHNT and YENEEA. CDR3 protein: CASSLLGLAGQEQYF. The CDR3 coding sequence is TGTGCCAGCAGTTTGCTTGGACTAGCGGGACAGGAGCAGTACTTC.

In its sample, this clonotype was seen many times. This chain joins TRBV15 and TRBJ1-1, with unresolved D. The germline V gene encodes CDR1 LNHNV and CDR2 YYDKDF (reference sequence). The V and J ends lost 5 bases and 0 bases respectively, with 10 bases between them. The CDR3 totals 14 residues. CDR3: CATSVGFMNTEAFF. As DNA, the CDR3 is TGTGCCACCAGCGTCGGGTTTATGAACACTGAAGCTTTCTTT.

CDR3 sequence reads: CAISRGLAGEEQYF. The CDR3 DNA is TGTGCCATCAGTCGCGGACTAGCGGGAGAAGAGCAGTACTTC. This chain uses TRBV10-3 with TRBJ2-7; 13 bases are a match to TRBD2. The germline V gene encodes CDR1 ENHRY and CDR2 SYGVKD. The V segment lost 5 bases and the J segment 7 bases; nucleotides outside the gene matches: 5. This CDR3 has 14 residues.

The CDR3, as DNA: TGTGCCATCAGTGAGAACGGATGTCAAGAAAATTCACCCCTCCACTTT. Protein sequence: CAISENGCQENSPLHF. J is TRBJ1-6 and V is TRBV10-3; D unclear. V was clipped by 2 bases and J by 7 bases, with 15 bases between them. The length of the CDR3 is 16 residues. Germline lookup yields CDR1 ENHRY and CDR2 SYGVKD.